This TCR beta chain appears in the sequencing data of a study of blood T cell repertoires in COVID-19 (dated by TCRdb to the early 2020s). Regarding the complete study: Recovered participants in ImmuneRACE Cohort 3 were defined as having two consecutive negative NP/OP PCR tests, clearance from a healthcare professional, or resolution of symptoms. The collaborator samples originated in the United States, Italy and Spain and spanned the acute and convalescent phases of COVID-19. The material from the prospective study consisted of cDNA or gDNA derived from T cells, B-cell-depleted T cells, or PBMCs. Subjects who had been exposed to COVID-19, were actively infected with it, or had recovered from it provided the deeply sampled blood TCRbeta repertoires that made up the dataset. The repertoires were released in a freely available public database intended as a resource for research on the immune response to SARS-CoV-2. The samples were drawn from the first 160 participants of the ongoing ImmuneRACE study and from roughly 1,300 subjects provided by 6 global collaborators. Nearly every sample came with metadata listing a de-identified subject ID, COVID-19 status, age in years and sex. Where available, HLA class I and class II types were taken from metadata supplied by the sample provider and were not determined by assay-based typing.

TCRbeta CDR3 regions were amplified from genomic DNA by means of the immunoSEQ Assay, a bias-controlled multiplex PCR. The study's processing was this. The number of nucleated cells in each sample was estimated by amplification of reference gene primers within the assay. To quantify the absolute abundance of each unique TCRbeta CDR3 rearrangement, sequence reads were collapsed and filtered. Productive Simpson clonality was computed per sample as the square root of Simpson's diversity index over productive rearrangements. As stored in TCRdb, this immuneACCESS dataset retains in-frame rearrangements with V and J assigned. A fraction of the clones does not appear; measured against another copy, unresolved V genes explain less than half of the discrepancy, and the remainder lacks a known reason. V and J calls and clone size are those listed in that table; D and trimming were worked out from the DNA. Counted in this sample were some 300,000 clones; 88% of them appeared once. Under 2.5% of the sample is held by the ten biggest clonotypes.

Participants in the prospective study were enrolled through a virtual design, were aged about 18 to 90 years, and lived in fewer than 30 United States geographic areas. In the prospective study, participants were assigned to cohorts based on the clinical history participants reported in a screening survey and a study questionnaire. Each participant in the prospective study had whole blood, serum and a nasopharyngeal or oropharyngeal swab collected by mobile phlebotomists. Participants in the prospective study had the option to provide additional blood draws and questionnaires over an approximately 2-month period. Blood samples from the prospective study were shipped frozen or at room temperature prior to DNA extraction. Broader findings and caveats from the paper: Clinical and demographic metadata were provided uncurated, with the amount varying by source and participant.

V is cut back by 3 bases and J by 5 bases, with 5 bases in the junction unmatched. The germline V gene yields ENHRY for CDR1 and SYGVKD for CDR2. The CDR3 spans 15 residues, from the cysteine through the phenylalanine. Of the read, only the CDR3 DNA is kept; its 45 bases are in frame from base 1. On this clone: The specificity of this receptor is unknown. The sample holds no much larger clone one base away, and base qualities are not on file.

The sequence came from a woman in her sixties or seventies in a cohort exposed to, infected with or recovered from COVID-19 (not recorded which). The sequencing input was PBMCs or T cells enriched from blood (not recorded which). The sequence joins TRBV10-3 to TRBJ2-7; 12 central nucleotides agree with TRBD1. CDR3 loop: CAISEPGQGAHEQYF. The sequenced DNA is TGTGCCATCAGTGAACCGGGACAGGGGGCTCACGAGCAGTACTTC.